This T cell receptor beta chain was obtained from a study of technical replicates of blood from a handful of donors. TCRdb keeps only in-frame clones here, not all; method: immunoSEQ multiplex PCR. The data show roughly 81,000 clones, roughly 97% seen once. V was clipped by 6 bases and J by 3 bases; unmatched bases: 19. Germline assignment: CDR1 LNHDA and CDR2 SQIVND (reference sequence). There are 19 residues in the CDR3. Input material: T cells isolated from PBMCs. This TCR was sampled from a human donor in good health. This sequence joins TRBV19 and TRBJ1-2; 10 bases fit TRBD1. The CDR3 region is CASSFPDTTGGVLDYGYTF. In nucleotides, the CDR3 is TGTGCCAGTAGCTTCCCCGACACGACAGGGGGCGTCCTCGACTATGGCTACACCTTC.